The entry below gives a single T cell receptor beta chain sequence along with its context. The sample belongs to a study of control samples from healthy donors and cancer patients. Germline assignment: CDR1 SGHNT and CDR2 YYREEE (reference sequence). There are 16 residues in the CDR3. With 0 bases removed from V and 4 bases from J, the gap between germline ends came to 14 bases. The method was immunoSEQ multiplex PCR; TCRdb's version includes in-frame clones alone and lacks a portion of them. The table records fewer than 90,000 clones, 94% of them present only once. This TCR derives from a woman between 35 and 50 years old in good health. The rearrangement uses TRBV5-4 and TRBJ1-3; possible D gene TRBD1, 6 bases. The specimen sequenced was blood. The CDR3 loop is CASSLGGPSFGNTIYF. The DNA for the CDR3 is TGTGCCAGCAGCTTGGGGGGGCCTAGCTTCGGAAACACCATATATTTT.